The 16 T cell receptor beta chains below all came from one sample that was sequenced in a study of T cells in Graves' hyperthyroidism and ophthalmopathy. TCR beta CDR3 sequences were amplified from RNA transcripts. A first-round RT-PCR of the TCR CDR3 used the HTBI primer set. Using its own MiXCR run on the multiplex PCR reads, TCRdb lists one record per CDR3 protein. The sample carries about 500,000 distinct CDR3 sequences, approximately 15% recorded once. Source material: blood. All receptors come from a woman between 18 and 29 years old with Graves' hyperthyroidism.

This clonotype was detected ten times or more. The rearrangement links TRBV6-1 to TRBJ1-3; D possibly corresponds to TRBD1 (6 bases). The CDR3 sequence is 13 residues long. Germline V gene lookup returns CDR1 MNHNS and CDR2 SASEGT. The ends were cut back, 8 bases at V and 2 bases at J, with 10 bases in the middle. The CDR3 DNA reads TGTGCCAGCCACAGGGCGGCTGGAAACACCATATATTTT. Its translation is CASHRAAGNTIYF.

This clonotype was seen a handful of times. This chain joins TRBV20-1 and TRBJ1-1; possibly TRBD1 for D (5 bases). The germline V gene encodes CDR1 DFQATT and CDR2 SNEGSKA (reference sequence). The germline V and J ends were trimmed by 4 bases and 3 bases, with 15 bases remaining between them. The CDR3 spans 14 residues. Here the CDR3 DNA reads TGCAGTGCTAAACCGGGGCGTGGGTACACTGAAGCTTTCTTT. Translation: CSAKPGRGYTEAFF.

This clonotype was seen only a few times. V and J are TRBV29-1 and TRBJ1-5, with 7 bases lining up with TRBD1. CDR3 size: 13 residues. The germline CDR1 and CDR2 sequences are SQVTM and ANQGSEA. Germline trimming cut 4 bases from V and 3 bases from J; bases unmatched to any gene: 3. The CDR3 DNA reads as TGCAGCGTTGTAACAGGGGCCAATCAGCCCCAGCATTTT. Amino acid sequence: CSVVTGANQPQHF.

This chain uses TRBV18 with TRBJ2-1; TRBD2 might be the D (6 bases). V shed 3 bases and J shed 7 bases, with 19 bases lying between them. The CDR3 totals 16 residues. CDR1 is KGHSH, CDR2 LQKENI, per germline. The CDR3 DNA reads as TGTGCCAGCTCACCTCCCGCTGGAGGGAGAGGTAATGAGCAGTTCTTC. Translation: CASSPPAGGRGNEQFF. Drawing the rest from reference TRBV18 and TRBJ2-1, the complete variable domain is NAGVMQNPRHLVRRRGQEARLRCSPMKGHSHVYWYRQLPEEGLKFMVYLQKENIIDESGMPKERFSAEFPKEGPSILRIQQVVRGDSAAYFCASSPPAGGRGNEQFFGPGTRLTVL.

The sample holds many counts of this clonotype. J is TRBJ1-4 and V is TRBV28, with D possibly TRBD1 on 6 matching bases. V lost 7 bases, J lost 5 bases, and 23 bases lay in between. The CDR3 has 17 amino acids. Per germline, CDR1 MDHEN and CDR2 SYDVKM. CDR3 in DNA: TGTGCCAGCACTTCCCTGGGGGGAGGGGGGCTGAATGAAAAACTGTTTTTT. Protein product: CASTSLGGGGLNEKLFF.

The J gene is TRBJ2-2, the V gene TRBV5-1; 14 bases fit TRBD2. CDR3 size: 17 residues. The germline V gene encodes CDR1 SGHRS and CDR2 YFSETQ. Trimming took 2 bases from V and 4 from J; bases not matched to a gene: 4. The CDR3 loop reads CASSFQGTSGGTGELFF. The CDR3 DNA follows: TGCGCCAGCAGCTTCCAAGGGACTAGCGGGGGCACCGGGGAGCTGTTTTTT.

This clonotype was counted at least ten times. The chain joins TRBV5-5 to TRBJ1-3; TRBD1 is a possible D gene (6 bases). Between the trimmed V and J ends, which lost 2 bases and 11 bases, there was a span of 20 bases. Germline V gives CDR1 SGHKS, CDR2 YYEKEE (reference sequence). The CDR3 totals 15 residues. Here the CDR3 reads CASSLKDSSGSAIYF. CDR3 sequence (DNA): TGTGCCAGCAGCTTAAAGGACAGCTCCGGAAGCGCCATATATTTT. Based on the CDR3 plus reference TRBV5-5 and TRBJ1-3, the full variable domain is DAGVTQSPTHLIKTRGQQVTLRCSPISGHKSVSWYQQVLGQGPQFIFQYYEKEERGRGNFPDRFSARQFPNYSSELNVNALLLGDSALYLCASSLKDSSGSAIYFGEGSWLTVV.

The chain employs TRBV28 and TRBJ1-5, with D perhaps matching TRBD1 (5 bases). The CDR3 is made up of 15 amino acids. CDR1 MDHEN and CDR2 SYDVKM come from the germline V gene. Trimming pared 2 bases from V and 6 bases from J, leaving 14 bases between. The DNA of the CDR3 is TGTGCCAGCAGTTTAGGGGGGGAGAGGGGTCAGCCCCAGCATTTT. The encoded protein is CASSLGGERGQPQHF.

The chain employs TRBV27 and TRBJ2-1; 12 bases match TRBD2. The CDR3 runs 15 residues. Germline CDR1 is MNHEY and CDR2 is SMNVEV (reference sequence). J gave up 4 bases and V 7 bases, and 5 bases lay outside the gene matches. CDR3 in DNA: TGTGCCAGCACCTCGGGGACTAGCGGGTACAATGAGCAGTTCTTC. Protein: CASTSGTSGYNEQFF.

The rearrangement joins TRBV20-1 to TRBJ2-3, with TRBD2 matching over 12 bases. From germline, CDR1 is DFQATT and CDR2 SNEGSKA (reference sequence). The CDR3 length is 14 residues. The ends lost 7 bases at V and 4 bases at J; junction bases unmatched: 6. The chain's CDR3 is CSVFRLAGADTQYF. In DNA, the CDR3 is TGCAGTGTTTTCCGACTAGCGGGAGCAGATACGCAGTATTTT.

V is TRBV27 and J is TRBJ2-7, with D uncertain. Trimming shortened V by 6 bases and J by 2 bases, and 11 bases separated the two germline ends. Germline V lookup: CDR1 MNHEY, CDR2 SMNVEV (reference sequence). The CDR3 is made up of 13 amino acids. The DNA for the CDR3 is TGTGCCAGCAGCGAAGGACGGGCCTACGAGCAGTACGTC. Translated, it gives CASSEGRAYEQYV.

The table lists this clonotype with many counts. The V gene is TRBV12-3 or TRBV12-4, the J gene TRBJ1-5; D might be TRBD1 (6 bases). Trimming pared 5 bases from V and 5 bases from J, leaving 10 bases between. The CDR3 is made up of 13 amino acids. As DNA, the CDR3 is TGTGCCAGCAGTACCCGGACAGATCAGCCCCAGCATTTT. It translates to CASSTRTDQPQHF.

This clonotype was seen ten or more times. CDR3 nucleotide sequence: TGTGCCAGCAGCCGAGGTCTAGCGGGGCGACCCTACAATGAGCAGTTCTTC. Translation: CASSRGLAGRPYNEQFF. V gene TRBV12-3 or TRBV12-4 combines with J gene TRBJ2-1; 9 nucleotides line up with TRBD2. The V gene end was trimmed by 6 bases and the J gene end by 2 bases; junction bases not matched to a gene: 11. There are 17 residues in the CDR3.

This clonotype has ten or more counts. The chain carries TRBV7-9 and TRBJ1-2, with no clear D. Per germline, CDR1 SEHNR and CDR2 FQNEAQ (reference sequence). With 1 base removed from V and 4 bases from J, the gap between germline ends came to 10 bases. The length of the CDR3 is 14 residues. CDR3 nucleotides: TGTGCCAGCAGCTTAGTAGCAACCCCCTATGGCTACACCTTC. As protein: CASSLVATPYGYTF.

This clonotype showed up many times. CDR3 region: CASNPLAGHSGNEQFF. The CDR3 region has the DNA TGTGCCAGCAATCCGCTAGCGGGACACTCGGGAAATGAGCAGTTCTTC. V is TRBV5-6 and J is TRBJ2-1; 9 bases align to TRBD2. V dropped 6 bases and J dropped 7; count of bases not matched to a gene: 14. The CDR3 totals 16 residues. Germline V gene data show CDR1 as SGHDT and CDR2 as YYEEEE. The full variable domain, rest sourced from reference TRBV5-6 and TRBJ2-1, is DAGVTQSPTHLIKTRGQQVTLRCSPKSGHDTVSWYQQALGQGPQFIFQYYEEEERQRGNFPDRFSGHQFPNYSSELNVNALLLGDSALYLCASNPLAGHSGNEQFFGPGTRLTVL.

Ten or more counts support this clonotype. The chain employs TRBV2 and TRBJ1-3; 9 nucleotides line up with TRBD1. The germline V gene has CDR1 SNHLY and CDR2 FYNNEI. V was clipped by 10 bases and J by 2 bases; unmatched bases: 9. The CDR3 has 15 residues. CDR3 coding DNA: TGTGCCAACAGACGGGACAGGGACACTGGAAACACCATATATTTT. Translated: CANRRDRDTGNTIYF.